The sequence of this TCR beta chain was determined in a study of CD8+ T cells in alopecia areata. Whole-study results and caveats: An increase in clonality over normal scalp was evident in lesional scalp, especially alopecia totalis/universalis. Tofacitinib yielded significantly lower scalp clonality and fewer expanded CD8+ clones among the top 100.

RNA extraction was followed by reverse transcription into cDNA, which acted as the sequencing template. Assay used: immunoSEQ multiplex PCR; TCRdb lists only in-frame clones, some missing. The table shows about 100,000 clones, with around 83% occurring only once. Treatment reported: oral pan-JAK inhibitor, 5-10 mg twice daily. It was from PBMCs that CD4+ and CD8+ T cells were sorted. With regard to this clone: Antigen unknown.

In germline, CDR1 is LGHNA, CDR2 YSLEER. V lost 0 bases and J 7 bases, leaving 10 bases between the germline ends. This CDR3 has 15 residues. This sequence was found in a human donor with alopecia areata. The sequencing here drew on CD8+ T cells sorted from blood, taken at week 24, from a patient treated with tofacitinib. V and J are TRBV4-3 and TRBJ2-6; D unclear. CDR3 nucleotide sequence: TGCGCCAGCAGCCAAGATCTTGTGGGAGCCAACGTCCTGACTTTC. Residues: CASSQDLVGANVLTF.